This TCR beta chain comes out of a study of long-term antiretroviral therapy in people with HIV. In germline, CDR1 is SQVTM, CDR2 ANQGSEA. With 4 bases removed from V and 0 bases from J, the gap between germline ends came to 9 bases. This CDR3 comprises 14 residues. This clone was detected a few times. At the survey level, the v3.0 immunoSEQ assay was run. Measured with immunoSEQ multiplex PCR; TCRdb has only the in-frame clones, and not every one. This sample has some 19,000 clones, with approximately 88% found just once. This clonotype was sampled from a man between 18 and 35 years old with HIV. Sequencing was performed on unsorted PBMCs, taken 0.9 years after starting antiretroviral therapy. The chain employs TRBV29-1 and TRBJ2-2, with a tentative D call TRBD1 (6 bases). The CDR3 protein is CSVVTGTNTGELFF. In nucleotides, the CDR3 is TGCAGCGTTGTTACAGGGACGAACACCGGGGAGCTGTTTTTT.